This T cell receptor beta chain was captured by sequencing in a study of shared clonotypes between healthy human individuals. Study-level points and caveats: Unshared clonotypes carried lower generation probabilities than those common to all four donors.

About this clone: Its specificity is not known.

The ends lost 7 bases at V and 8 bases at J; junction bases unmatched: 10. The germline gives CDR1 SEHNR, CDR2 FQNEAQ (reference sequence). This CDR3 contains 14 residues. Positively selected for CCR7, the CD45RO-negative cells used as naive CD8 cells excluded terminally differentiated effector memory CD45RA+ cells. Data came from immunoSEQ multiplex PCR; TCRdb stores just in-frame clones and leaves some out. The sample includes millions of clones, roughly 95% seen only once; the top ten take 0.85% to 1.2%. Sequencing used naive CD8+ T cells sorted from blood. The receptor was isolated from a man aged 18 to 35 in good health. V gene TRBV7-9 combines with J gene TRBJ1-2, with TRBD1 matching 10 bases. CDR3 bases: TGTGCCAGCACCCGGCCCGGGACAGGGGCCGGCTACACCTTC. Encoded protein: CASTRPGTGAGYTF.